This T cell receptor beta chain was sequenced during a study of T cells in Graves' hyperthyroidism and ophthalmopathy. RNA transcripts gave rise to amplified TCR beta CDR3 regions. With the HTBI primer set, the TCR CDR3 went through a first round of RT-PCR. TCRdb used MiXCR to reprocess the multiplex PCR reads, holding one entry per CDR3 protein. Of roughly 840,000 distinct CDR3 sequences listed, 38% are singletons. About this clonotype: The target antigen is unknown.

Study observations and caveats: A median roughly six months before onset, the model predicted ophthalmopathy.

The CDR3 covers 15 residues. Trimming removed 4 bases at V and 4 bases at J, with 15 bases between. Germline CDR1 is SGHRS and CDR2 is YFSETQ. The chain is built from TRBV5-1 and TRBJ1-3; D not certain. Sequencing used blood. The TCR was taken from a man aged 18 to 35 with Graves' hyperthyroidism. The CDR3 region has the DNA TGCGCCAGCAGCCGGAACAGCGGATCCGGAAACACCATATATTTT. Its protein is CASSRNSGSGNTIYF.